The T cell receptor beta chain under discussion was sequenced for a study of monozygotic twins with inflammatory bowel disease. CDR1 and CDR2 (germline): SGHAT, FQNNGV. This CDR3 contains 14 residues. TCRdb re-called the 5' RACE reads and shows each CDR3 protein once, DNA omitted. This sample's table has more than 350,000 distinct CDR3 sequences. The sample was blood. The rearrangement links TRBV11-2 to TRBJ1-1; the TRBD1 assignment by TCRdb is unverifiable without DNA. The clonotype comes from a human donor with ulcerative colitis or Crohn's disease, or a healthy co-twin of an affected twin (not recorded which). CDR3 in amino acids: CASSPQTGNTEAFF.